This T cell receptor (beta chain) was documented in a study of spatial heterogeneity in lung cancer. TCRdb analysed the 5' RACE reads with MiXCR anew, one entry per CDR3 protein. Among 25,000 to 30,000 distinct CDR3 sequences listed, approximately 5.6% were seen once. This clonotype was observed a few times. The V end lost 6 bases, the J end lost 5 bases, and 17 bases lay between the germline ends. The CDR3 has 14 amino acids. The germline V gene has CDR1 SGHDT and CDR2 YYEEEE. Time point in this sample: blood at routine non-recurrence follow-up after resection. Whole RNA, isolated from tumor, nontumor lung or frozen PBMC, was sequenced without prior sorting.

The chain joins TRBV5-6 to TRBJ1-2; TRBD1 might be the D (5 bases). The sequence derives from a male donor with early-stage non-small cell lung cancer. The specimen was PBMCs, collected at follow-up. CDR3 in amino acids: CASTPQGRGYGYTF. For the CDR3, the DNA is TGTGCCAGCACCCCCCAGGGACGGGGTTATGGCTACACCTTC.